The clone carrying this T cell receptor beta chain was detected only a few times. Its antigen is currently unknown. V was shortened by 6 bases and J by 1 base, with 10 bases between the two germline ends. Germline V gene lookup returns CDR1 MNHEY and CDR2 SMNVEV (reference sequence). The CDR3 is 15 amino acids. Amplified TCR beta CDR3 regions derived from RNA transcripts. When the TCR CDR3 underwent first-round RT-PCR, the HTBI primer set was used. TCRdb redid the calling of the multiplex PCR reads with MiXCR, one entry per CDR3 protein. This table has about 360,000 distinct CDR3 sequences, 25% appearing once. The data are from a study of T cells in Graves' hyperthyroidism and ophthalmopathy. Broader study findings: Also found in blood were most expanded thyroid clonotypes above 0.001.

Uncontrolled infections, other autoimmune diseases, pregnancy or lactation led to exclusion of patients. V is TRBV27 and J is TRBJ1-6, with D uncertain. Input material: blood. The receptor's source is a man aged 45-65 years with Graves' hyperthyroidism. CDR3 coding DNA: TGTGCCAGCAGGCTGGTGGGGTCCTATAATTCACCCCTCCACTTT. Translation: CASRLVGSYNSPLHF.